This T cell receptor (beta chain) is from a study of blood T cells in healthy people across ages. Whole-study context: Capture via template switching afforded approximately one barcoded beta molecule per two T cells.

Overall study results and limits: Long-lived and aged donors differed, with more naive CD4+ cells and higher diversity in the long-lived. Unknown CMV status may confound age-related changes in expanded clones.

The second PCR ran about 6 to 11 cycles with a sample-barcoded 5' primer and J-beta primers. TCRdb fed the 5' RACE reads into MiXCR, producing one record per CDR3 protein. The table lists 1.5 million to 2 million distinct CDR3 sequences, around 40% of them singletons. About this clonotype itself: Its antigen is unidentified.

The V end lost 3 bases, the J end lost 0 bases, and 15 bases lay between the germline ends. There are 17 residues in the CDR3. CDR1 MNHEY and CDR2 SMNVEV come from the germline V gene (reference sequence). The sequence was collected from a human donor in good health. This sequence joins TRBV27 and TRBJ1-5, with D perhaps matching TRBD1 (5 bases). The sample taken for sequencing was blood. In DNA form, the CDR3 reads TGTGCCAGCAGTTTCAAGGGGACCTCTTATAGCAATCAGCCCCAGCATTTT. It is translated as CASSFKGTSYSNQPQHF.